The clone carrying this TCR beta chain was recorded once. V was shortened by 6 bases and J by 1 base, with 12 bases between the two germline ends. This CDR3 is built from 13 residues. Germline lookup yields CDR1 SQVTM and CDR2 ANQGSEA. In the original processing: It was from reference gene primer amplification that nucleated cell counts were estimated. TCRdb keeps only in-frame clones here, not all; method: immunoSEQ multiplex PCR. V, J and clone size were drawn from that table, and D and trimming were deduced from the DNA. The sample has under 200,000 clones, almost 90% seen once; the top ten hold 1.5% to 2%. The data stem from a study of blood T cell repertoires in COVID-19. On the study more broadly: The United States, Italy and Spain were the sources of the acute and convalescent COVID-19 samples.

The receptor comes from a young man with active or convalescent COVID-19. The chain has TRBV29-1 and TRBJ1-1; D call uncertain. The sequenced material came from peripheral blood. This CDR3 reads CSVREAANTEAFF. In DNA form, the CDR3 reads TGCAGCGTACGAGAGGCCGCGAACACTGAAGCTTTCTTT.